The rows below give T cell receptor beta chains drawn from one sample of a study of blood T cell repertoires in COVID-19. Using immunoSEQ multiplex PCR, the repertoire was profiled, and TCRdb retains in-frame clones only, with some absent. The table records approximately 150,000 clones, 80% to 90% of them present only once. The specimen sequenced was peripheral blood. The receptor set was obtained from a man at least 80 years old with acute or convalescent COVID-19. CDR3s include the opening cysteine and the closing phenylalanine or tryptophan. The order of the fields is V gene, D gene, J gene, clone size, CDR3 protein, CDR3 DNA. A D gene is named only where the DNA matches it firmly. Expanded clones are given a class, and other clones once, few, many or no size at all.

v_call: TRBV6-6; d_call: TRBD2; j_call: TRBJ2-5; clone_size: -; cdr3_aa: CASSPSGEETQYF; cdr3_nt: TGTGCCAGCAGTCCTAGCGGGGAAGAGACCCAGTACTTC
v_call: TRBV27; d_call: -; j_call: TRBJ2-5; clone_size: -; cdr3_aa: CASSVRGPKTQYF; cdr3_nt: TGTGCCAGCAGTGTCAGGGGTCCCAAGACCCAGTACTTC
v_call: TRBV27; d_call: -; j_call: TRBJ1-4; clone_size: -; cdr3_aa: CARPYFAGDEKLFF; cdr3_nt: TGTGCCAGACCGTACTTTGCGGGGGACGAAAAACTGTTTTTT
v_call: TRBV11-3; d_call: TRBD2; j_call: TRBJ2-1; clone_size: medium-sized; cdr3_aa: CASSLTSGRWNEQFF; cdr3_nt: TGTGCCAGCAGCTTAACTAGCGGGAGGTGGAATGAGCAGTTCTTC
v_call: TRBV27; d_call: -; j_call: TRBJ2-5; clone_size: -; cdr3_aa: CASSRQKRPQETQYF; cdr3_nt: TGTGCCAGCAGTAGACAGAAAAGACCCCAAGAGACCCAGTACTTC
v_call: TRBV3-1/TRBV3-2; d_call: TRBD1; j_call: TRBJ2-5; clone_size: once; cdr3_aa: CASSLGTGQTQYF; cdr3_nt: TGTGCCAGCAGCCTGGGGACAGGTCAGACCCAGTACTTC
v_call: TRBV7-2; d_call: -; j_call: TRBJ1-6; clone_size: -; cdr3_aa: CASSPGLPGSPLHF; cdr3_nt: TGTGCCAGCAGCCCCGGACTCCCGGGGTCACCCCTCCACTTT
v_call: TRBV7-9; d_call: -; j_call: TRBJ1-6; clone_size: -; cdr3_aa: CASSRSLRPNSPLHF; cdr3_nt: TGTGCCAGCAGCCGGAGCTTGAGGCCGAATTCACCCCTCCACTTT
v_call: TRBV5-1; d_call: -; j_call: TRBJ2-3; clone_size: -; cdr3_aa: CASSLKGPRNTQYF; cdr3_nt: TGCGCCAGCAGCTTGAAGGGGCCAAGGAATACGCAGTATTTT
v_call: TRBV6-5; d_call: -; j_call: TRBJ1-1; clone_size: -; cdr3_aa: CASRADRSQNTEAFF; cdr3_nt: TGTGCCAGCAGGGCCGACAGGAGCCAGAACACTGAAGCTTTCTTT
v_call: TRBV6-5; d_call: -; j_call: TRBJ2-7; clone_size: -; cdr3_aa: CASSLSSYEQYF; cdr3_nt: TGTGCCAGCAGTTTGAGCTCCTACGAGCAGTACTTC
v_call: TRBV12-3/TRBV12-4; d_call: -; j_call: TRBJ2-7; clone_size: -; cdr3_aa: CASSLRGRYEQYF; cdr3_nt: TGTGCCAGCAGTTTACGGGGGAGGTACGAGCAGTACTTC
v_call: TRBV5-6; d_call: -; j_call: TRBJ1-6; clone_size: -; cdr3_aa: CASSLGASSYNSPLHF; cdr3_nt: TGTGCCAGCAGCTTAGGGGCAAGCTCCTATAATTCACCCCTCCACTTT
v_call: TRBV28; d_call: TRBD1; j_call: TRBJ1-6; clone_size: -; cdr3_aa: CASSSTGSYNSPLHF; cdr3_nt: TGTGCCAGCAGTTCGACAGGGTCCTATAATTCACCCCTCCACTTT
v_call: TRBV24-1; d_call: -; j_call: TRBJ1-5; clone_size: -; cdr3_aa: CATSESVSNQPQHF; cdr3_nt: TGTGCCACCAGTGAATCGGTTAGCAATCAGCCCCAGCATTTT
v_call: TRBV7-9; d_call: -; j_call: TRBJ2-1; clone_size: -; cdr3_aa: CASSLGLGIEGTPYNEQFF; cdr3_nt: TGTGCCAGCAGCTTAGGGCTAGGGATCGAGGGAACACCCTACAATGAGCAGTTCTTC
v_call: TRBV18; d_call: -; j_call: TRBJ2-1; clone_size: -; cdr3_aa: CASSPPDNTYNEQFF; cdr3_nt: TGTGCCAGCTCACCTCCGGACAACACCTACAATGAGCAGTTCTTC
v_call: TRBV6-5; d_call: -; j_call: TRBJ2-2; clone_size: -; cdr3_aa: CASNSYTGELFF; cdr3_nt: TGTGCCAGCAACAGTTACACCGGGGAGCTGTTTTTT
v_call: TRBV3-1/TRBV3-2; d_call: -; j_call: TRBJ1-2; clone_size: -; cdr3_aa: CASSHLSSELGADRFGYTF; cdr3_nt: TGTGCCAGCAGCCACCTTTCTTCAGAGCTCGGGGCGGACAGATTTGGCTACACCTTC
v_call: TRBV5-1; d_call: TRBD1; j_call: TRBJ2-7; clone_size: -; cdr3_aa: CASSLLQTGLGEQYF; cdr3_nt: TGCGCCAGCAGCCTGCTTCAGACAGGGCTAGGGGAGCAGTACTTC
v_call: TRBV19; d_call: -; j_call: TRBJ1-1; clone_size: few; cdr3_aa: CASSINGRDTEAFF; cdr3_nt: TGTGCCAGTAGTATAAATGGCAGGGACACTGAAGCTTTCTTT
v_call: TRBV28; d_call: TRBD2; j_call: TRBJ2-1; clone_size: -; cdr3_aa: CASHRSRASGNEQFF; cdr3_nt: TGTGCCAGCCATCGATCCAGAGCTAGCGGCAATGAGCAGTTCTTC
v_call: TRBV27; d_call: -; j_call: TRBJ1-4; clone_size: once; cdr3_aa: CASSFSVPGTTNEKLFF; cdr3_nt: TGTGCCAGCAGTTTTTCTGTTCCTGGGACTACTAATGAAAAACTGTTTTTT
v_call: TRBV9; d_call: -; j_call: TRBJ1-3; clone_size: -; cdr3_aa: CASSVLSGNTIYF; cdr3_nt: TGTGCCAGCAGCGTTCTCTCTGGAAACACCATATATTTT
v_call: TRBV30; d_call: -; j_call: TRBJ1-3; clone_size: -; cdr3_aa: CASSDSKGVTIYF; cdr3_nt: TGTGCCTCCTCGGACTCGAAGGGGGTCACCATATATTTT
v_call: TRBV4-1; d_call: -; j_call: TRBJ2-3; clone_size: -; cdr3_aa: CASSQGGDTQYF; cdr3_nt: TGCGCCAGCAGCCAGGGAGGAGATACGCAGTATTTT
v_call: TRBV11-2; d_call: TRBD1; j_call: TRBJ2-7; clone_size: -; cdr3_aa: CASAVGQVDYEQYF; cdr3_nt: TGTGCCAGCGCGGTCGGACAGGTCGACTACGAGCAGTACTTC
v_call: TRBV3-1/TRBV3-2; d_call: TRBD1; j_call: TRBJ2-7; clone_size: -; cdr3_aa: CASSQGGQRTYEQYF; cdr3_nt: TGTGCCAGCAGCCAAGGGGGACAGCGGACCTACGAGCAGTACTTC
v_call: TRBV19; d_call: -; j_call: TRBJ2-1; clone_size: -; cdr3_aa: CASRGTGLGDNEQFF; cdr3_nt: TGTGCCAGTAGGGGAACAGGGCTGGGGGACAATGAGCAGTTCTTC
v_call: TRBV5-5; d_call: TRBD1; j_call: TRBJ1-3; clone_size: -; cdr3_aa: CASSTLPGTGKLANTIYF; cdr3_nt: TGTGCCAGCAGCACCCTACCCGGGACAGGGAAGTTGGCAAACACCATATATTTT
v_call: TRBV2; d_call: TRBD1; j_call: TRBJ2-7; clone_size: -; cdr3_aa: CASRLTGVYEQYF; cdr3_nt: TGTGCCAGCAGACTGACAGGGGTCTACGAGCAGTACTTC
v_call: TRBV6-1; d_call: TRBD2; j_call: TRBJ2-7; clone_size: -; cdr3_aa: CASSEVLGTIEQYF; cdr3_nt: TGTGCCAGCAGTGAGGTCTTGGGGACTATAGAGCAGTACTTC
v_call: TRBV2; d_call: -; j_call: TRBJ2-1; clone_size: -; cdr3_aa: CASSETAAGWGEQFF; cdr3_nt: TGTGCCAGCAGTGAAACGGCCGCGGGATGGGGTGAGCAGTTCTTC
v_call: TRBV27; d_call: TRBD1; j_call: TRBJ2-7; clone_size: -; cdr3_aa: CASRTSGTGFSYEQYF; cdr3_nt: TGTGCCAGCAGGACCTCCGGGACAGGGTTTTCATACGAGCAGTACTTC
v_call: TRBV11-2; d_call: -; j_call: TRBJ2-1; clone_size: -; cdr3_aa: CASSPRTDSYNEQFF; cdr3_nt: TGTGCCAGCAGCCCCAGGACAGACTCCTACAATGAGCAGTTCTTC
v_call: TRBV7-9; d_call: TRBD1; j_call: TRBJ2-1; clone_size: -; cdr3_aa: CASSSGQGRYNEQFF; cdr3_nt: TGTGCCAGCAGCTCCGGACAGGGTCGCTACAATGAGCAGTTCTTC
v_call: TRBV6-6; d_call: TRBD2; j_call: TRBJ2-1; clone_size: -; cdr3_aa: CASNSPGLGQFF; cdr3_nt: TGTGCCAGCAATTCCCCGGGACTAGGGCAGTTCTTC
v_call: TRBV2; d_call: TRBD1; j_call: TRBJ2-3; clone_size: -; cdr3_aa: CASSRDRSTDTQYF; cdr3_nt: TGTGCCAGCAGTCGGGACAGGAGTACCGATACGCAGTATTTT
v_call: TRBV19; d_call: -; j_call: TRBJ1-1; clone_size: -; cdr3_aa: CASSRGGLDESEAFF; cdr3_nt: TGTGCCAGTAGTAGAGGGGGATTGGACGAAAGCGAAGCTTTCTTT
v_call: TRBV6-5; d_call: TRBD1; j_call: TRBJ1-4; clone_size: once; cdr3_aa: CASSYSGTGGGKLFF; cdr3_nt: TGTGCCAGCAGTTACTCTGGGACAGGGGGTGGAAAACTGTTTTTT
v_call: TRBV18; d_call: TRBD1; j_call: TRBJ1-4; clone_size: -; cdr3_aa: CASSLNRQGGDEKLFF; cdr3_nt: TGTGCCAGCTCACTCAATCGACAGGGTGGGGATGAAAAACTGTTTTTT
v_call: TRBV18; d_call: TRBD1; j_call: TRBJ1-2; clone_size: -; cdr3_aa: CASSPDLRGHDGYTF; cdr3_nt: TGTGCCAGCTCACCCGACCTCAGGGGGCATGATGGCTACACCTTC
v_call: TRBV30; d_call: TRBD1; j_call: TRBJ1-6; clone_size: -; cdr3_aa: CAWSSWRRTGLIGYNSPLHF; cdr3_nt: TGTGCCTGGAGTTCGTGGCGCAGGACAGGCCTTATCGGGTATAATTCACCCCTCCACTTT
v_call: TRBV3-1/TRBV3-2; d_call: -; j_call: TRBJ2-1; clone_size: -; cdr3_aa: CASSLSDLLYNEQFF; cdr3_nt: TGTGCCAGCAGCCTCTCGGACTTACTTTACAATGAGCAGTTCTTC
v_call: TRBV25-1; d_call: -; j_call: TRBJ2-5; clone_size: -; cdr3_aa: CASSEWGGETQYF; cdr3_nt: TGTGCCAGCAGTGAATGGGGAGGCGAGACCCAGTACTTC